A selection of T cell receptor beta chains follows, all from one sample in a study of blood T cell repertoires in COVID-19. The assay was immunoSEQ multiplex PCR, and TCRdb's table has in-frame clones only and misses some. Of around 130,000 clones in the sample, approximately 87% were seen once. Source material: peripheral blood. These receptors all come from a man in his 70s with active COVID-19. CDR3s include the opening cysteine and the closing phenylalanine or tryptophan. The D gene is left open where the match is weak. Clone size appears in some rows only: once, few, many, or a class for an expanded clone.

J gene,D gene,V gene,CDR3 length,clone size,CDR3 protein,CDR3 DNA
TRBJ2-7,-,TRBV10-1,14,-,CASSESGTIHEQYF,TGCGCCAGCAGTGAATCCGGGACAATTCACGAGCAGTACTTC
TRBJ2-1,TRBD2,TRBV28,15,-,CASSPGTSGYNEQFF,TGTGCCAGCAGTCCCGGGACTAGCGGATACAATGAGCAGTTCTTC
TRBJ2-7,-,TRBV28,14,-,CASRLMDSSYEQYF,TGTGCCAGCAGGTTAATGGACAGTTCCTACGAGCAGTACTTC
TRBJ1-5,-,TRBV4-2,15,few,CASSPETGDYQPQHF,TGTGCCAGCAGCCCTGAAACCGGGGATTACCAGCCCCAGCATTTT
TRBJ2-1,TRBD2,TRBV3-1/TRBV3-2,17,-,CASSQTSGRPPYNEQFF,TGTGCCAGCAGCCAGACTAGCGGGAGACCCCCCTACAATGAGCAGTTCTTC
TRBJ2-5,-,TRBV5-1,13,-,CASGQGSQETQYF,TGCGCCAGCGGGCAGGGGAGCCAAGAGACCCAGTACTTC
TRBJ2-1,-,TRBV30,13,once,CAWSKVEGNEQFF,TGTGCCTGGAGCAAAGTCGAGGGTAATGAGCAGTTCTTC
TRBJ1-1,-,TRBV5-1,14,-,CASSLGSAGNEAFF,TGCGCCAGCAGCTTGGGTTCTGCGGGGAATGAAGCTTTCTTT
TRBJ2-1,TRBD1,TRBV19,15,-,CASSRPGQVYNEQFF,TGTGCCAGTAGTCGTCCGGGACAGGTATACAATGAGCAGTTCTTC
TRBJ1-2,-,TRBV28,13,-,CASSFAANYGYTF,TGTGCCAGCAGTTTCGCAGCTAACTATGGCTACACCTTC
TRBJ2-1,TRBD2,TRBV7-3,15,once,CASSPGGSGGSEQFF,TGTGCCAGCAGCCCTGGCGGGAGCGGGGGAAGTGAGCAGTTCTTC
TRBJ2-3,TRBD1,TRBV6-5,14,-,CASSLGQSTDTQYF,TGTGCCAGCAGTTTGGGACAGAGCACAGATACGCAGTATTTT
TRBJ2-7,-,TRBV18,13,-,CASSLRSSYEQYF,TGTGCCAGCTCCCTAAGGAGCTCCTACGAGCAGTACTTC
TRBJ2-2,TRBD2,TRBV7-3,18,-,CASSLGLAGTANTGELFF,TGTGCCAGCAGCCTCGGACTAGCGGGGACCGCGAACACCGGGGAGCTGTTTTTT
TRBJ1-5,TRBD1,TRBV27,13,-,CASKGQPHQPQHF,TGTGCCAGCAAGGGACAGCCCCATCAGCCCCAGCATTTT
TRBJ1-5,TRBD1,TRBV6-6,13,-,CASSRGQNQPQHF,TGTGCCAGCAGCCGGGGACAGAATCAGCCCCAGCATTTT
TRBJ1-5,TRBD1,TRBV7-6,14,-,CASSLEGGWQPQHF,TGTGCCAGCAGCTTAGAAGGGGGCTGGCAGCCCCAGCATTTT
TRBJ2-7,TRBD2,TRBV7-9,16,-,CASSSLAGGDHGEQYF,TGTGCCAGCAGCTCCCTAGCGGGAGGCGACCATGGGGAGCAGTACTTC
TRBJ2-6,TRBD2,TRBV10-1,18,-,CASTQGLAGLSGANVLTF,TGCGCCAGCACCCAGGGACTAGCGGGTCTCTCTGGGGCCAACGTCCTGACTTTC
TRBJ2-7,TRBD2,TRBV12-3/TRBV12-4,13,-,CASRLAERYEQYF,TGTGCCAGCAGACTAGCGGAGAGATACGAGCAGTACTTC
TRBJ2-7,TRBD2,TRBV28,15,-,CASGSAGREGYEQYF,TGTGCCAGCGGTTCCGCCGGGAGGGAAGGCTACGAGCAGTACTTC
TRBJ2-5,-,TRBV6-5,15,once,CASSRPQDSWGTQYF,TGTGCCAGCAGTCGCCCACAGGATTCGTGGGGGACCCAGTACTTC
TRBJ2-2,-,TRBV4-1,15,-,CASSQGPGGTGELFF,TGCGCCAGCAGCCAAGGACCAGGGGGGACCGGGGAGCTGTTTTTT
TRBJ2-7,-,TRBV19,13,-,CASSRSRSYEQYF,TGTGCCAGTAGTAGGAGCCGCTCCTACGAGCAGTACTTC
TRBJ1-1,-,TRBV5-4,15,once,CASSHTGTGNTEAFF,TGTGCCAGCAGCCACACGGGCACAGGGAACACTGAAGCTTTCTTT
TRBJ1-3,TRBD1,TRBV9,15,-,CASSARTGQGNTIYF,TGTGCCAGCAGCGCGCGGACAGGGCAAGGAAACACCATATATTTT
TRBJ1-3,TRBD1,TRBV9,17,-,CASSVGRGPHSGNTIYF,TGTGCCAGCAGCGTTGGAAGGGGGCCCCACTCTGGAAACACCATATATTTT
TRBJ2-4,TRBD1,TRBV5-4,16,-,CASSLNSAGGKNIQYF,TGTGCCAGCAGCTTGAATTCGGCAGGGGGTAAAAACATTCAGTACTTC
TRBJ1-6,TRBD1,TRBV9,14,-,CASSSGQGGSPLHF,TGTGCCAGCAGCTCCGGACAGGGAGGTTCACCCCTCCACTTT
TRBJ2-5,TRBD1,TRBV5-1,14,-,CASSPGQGEKTQYF,TGCGCCAGCAGCCCGGGACAGGGCGAGAAGACCCAGTACTTC
TRBJ2-2,TRBD1,TRBV7-9,15,-,CASSQSTGEAEELFF,TGTGCCAGCAGCCAATCGACAGGGGAGGCCGAGGAGCTGTTTTTT
TRBJ1-3,-,TRBV3-1/TRBV3-2,18,-,CASSQGGTRPRAGNTIYF,TGTGCCAGCAGCCAGGGGGGGACCAGACCCCGGGCTGGAAACACCATATATTTT
TRBJ2-2,-,TRBV10-1,12,-,CASSDSIGELFF,TGCGCCAGCAGTGATTCTATCGGGGAGCTGTTTTTT
TRBJ1-1,-,TRBV5-1,13,-,CASSLEWTEEAFF,TGCGCCAGCAGCTTGGAATGGACAGAAGAAGCTTTCTTT
TRBJ2-1,TRBD2,TRBV6-2/TRBV6-3,15,-,CASSHTSLAGNEQFF,TGTGCCAGCAGCCACACGAGCCTAGCGGGCAATGAGCAGTTCTTC
TRBJ2-7,TRBD2,TRBV5-6,16,-,CASSTGLVTRPDEQYF,TGTGCCAGCAGCACCGGACTAGTCACACGCCCCGACGAGCAGTACTTC
TRBJ2-7,-,TRBV28,13,-,CASSWERAYEQYF,TGTGCCAGCAGTTGGGAGCGGGCCTACGAGCAGTACTTC
TRBJ2-2,TRBD2,TRBV9,16,-,CASSVGASGNTGELFF,TGTGCCAGCAGCGTAGGTGCTAGCGGGAACACCGGGGAGCTGTTTTTT
TRBJ2-5,TRBD1,TRBV7-2,17,-,CASSLTSGTGGKETQYF,TGTGCCAGCAGCTTAACTTCCGGGACAGGGGGCAAAGAGACCCAGTACTTC
TRBJ2-3,TRBD2,TRBV10-3,19,-,CAISESGLAGFRNTDTQYF,TGTGCCATCAGTGAGTCCGGGCTAGCGGGATTTCGGAACACAGATACGCAGTATTTT
TRBJ2-1,TRBD1,TRBV9,15,-,CASSVRDRANNEQFF,TGTGCCAGCAGCGTTCGGGACAGGGCTAACAATGAGCAGTTCTTC
TRBJ2-7,-,TRBV13,13,-,CASSSRGTYEQYF,TGTGCCAGCAGCTCCAGGGGGACTTACGAGCAGTACTTC
TRBJ2-3,TRBD2,TRBV4-1,17,-,CASSQDSSGFDTDTQYF,TGCGCCAGCAGCCAAGATTCTAGCGGGTTTGACACAGATACGCAGTATTTT
TRBJ2-7,-,TRBV27,13,few,CASNSGSSYEQYF,TGTGCCAGCAATTCCGGGAGCTCCTACGAGCAGTACTTC
TRBJ2-3,-,TRBV2,14,-,CASSRILALDTQYF,TGTGCCAGCAGTCGTATACTAGCACTGGATACGCAGTATTTT
TRBJ2-5,TRBD2,TRBV2,15,few,CASSPRLAGGETQYF,TGTGCCAGCAGTCCCCGACTAGCGGGAGGTGAGACCCAGTACTTC
TRBJ2-7,-,TRBV30,10,-,CAWSDSVQYF,TGTGCCTGGAGCGACAGTGTGCAGTACTTC
TRBJ1-3,-,TRBV28,17,once,CASSSTQVTGSGNTIYF,TGTGCCAGCAGTTCAACTCAGGTCACAGGCTCTGGAAACACCATATATTTT
TRBJ2-5,TRBD1,TRBV7-2,12,-,CASSPGQVYQYF,TGTGCCAGCAGCCCGGGACAGGTATATCAGTACTTC
TRBJ1-1,-,TRBV7-3,13,-,CASSATPGRRTFF,TGTGCCAGCAGCGCCACGCCGGGAAGGAGGACTTTCTTT